The 23 T cell receptor beta chains below all came from one sample that was sequenced in a study of T cell responses to AZD1222 COVID-19 vaccine. Some clones are missing from TCRdb's copy, which holds only in-frame ones; the method was immunoSEQ multiplex PCR. The sample consists of about 140,000 clones, around nine tenths of them appearing once. The starting material was peripheral blood, obtained on day 0 of AZD1222 vaccination. All receptors derive from an adult in good health.

This sequence joins TRBV3-1 (or the pseudogene TRBV3-2) and TRBJ1-6, with D possibly matching TRBD1 (5 bases). The CDR3 runs to 16 residues. The ends were cut back, 0 bases at V and 0 bases at J, with 6 bases in the middle. Germline V lookup: CDR1 LGHDT, CDR2 YNNKEL (reference sequence). CDR3 protein: CASSQDGGSYNSPLHF. Here the CDR3 DNA reads TGTGCCAGCAGCCAAGATGGGGGCTCCTATAATTCACCCCTCCACTTT.

This rearrangement joins TRBV6-6 to TRBJ1-4, with a weak D call TRBD1 (6 bases). The germline gives CDR1 MNHNY, CDR2 SVGAGI (reference sequence). Trimming stripped 4 bases from V and 2 bases from J, with 8 bases between. The CDR3 sequence is 14 residues long. The CDR3 region is CASSLRGTNEKLFF. Here the CDR3 DNA reads TGTGCCAGCAGTTTAAGGGGGACTAATGAAAAACTGTTTTTT.

The rearrangement links TRBV28 to TRBJ1-2, with TRBD1 matching over 9 bases. Trimming at V came to 5 bases and at J to 4 bases, leaving 8 bases not matched to a gene. The CDR3 loop spans 15 amino acids. The germline gives CDR1 MDHEN, CDR2 SYDVKM. Here the CDR3 reads CASSPPTGGVYGYTF. The CDR3 DNA sequence: TGTGCCAGCAGTCCGCCGACAGGGGGTGTCTATGGCTACACCTTC.

The chain recombines TRBV11-2 with TRBJ1-3; TRBD1 might be the D (5 bases). Deletions cut 5 bases from V and 7 bases from J, with 15 bases between. CDR1 and CDR2 (germline): SGHAT, FQNNGV. There are 14 residues in the CDR3. CDR3 in amino acids: CASSGSGGANTIYF. In nucleotides, the CDR3 is TGTGCCAGCAGCGGGTCGGGAGGGGCGAACACCATATATTTT.

V is TRBV5-6 and J is TRBJ2-7; D may be TRBD1 (5 bases). Trimming took off 0 bases at V and 1 base at J, with 11 bases between the two ends. This CDR3 is 15 amino acids long. Germline lookup yields CDR1 SGHDT and CDR2 YYEEEE. The CDR3 DNA reads as TGTGCCAGCAGCTTGGAGGGGTATACATCCTACGAGCAGTACTTC. Translating it yields CASSLEGYTSYEQYF.

V usage is TRBV11-2 and J usage is TRBJ1-2; D not certain. The CDR3 has 16 residues. V lost 5 bases to trimming and J lost 4 bases, with 20 bases between them. Germline CDR1 reads SGHAT; CDR2 reads FQNNGV. CDR3 nucleotide sequence: TGTGCCAGCAGCCCAATGACTGGCCGTTTCGGCTATGGCTACACCTTC. Amino acid sequence: CASSPMTGRFGYGYTF.

In its sample, this clone was seen many times. The chain couples TRBV9 to TRBJ1-2; D might be TRBD1 (6 bases). The CDR3 length is 15 residues. V shed 0 bases and J shed 8 bases, with 17 bases lying between them. Germline CDR1 and CDR2: SGDLS and YYNGEE. In DNA, the CDR3 is TGTGCCAGCAGCGTAGCGGCTCAGGGGCCCGGAGGCTACACCTTC. Translated, it gives CASSVAAQGPGGYTF.

This clone was counted once. The genes are TRBV30 and TRBJ2-5; D is possibly TRBD1 or TRBD2 (5 bases each). Trimming cost V 6 bases and J 5 bases, with 19 bases left between them. CDR1 is GTSNPN, CDR2 SVGIG, per germline (reference sequence). This CDR3 is 14 amino acids long. The DNA of the CDR3 is TGTGCCTGCGCGTATCGGGACCTACGCGAGACCCAGTACTTC. Protein sequence: CACAYRDLRETQYF.

The gene calls are TRBV2 and TRBJ2-1, with 7 bases matching TRBD2. Trimming took 3 bases from V and 0 from J; bases not matched to a gene: 5. Germline V lookup: CDR1 SNHLY, CDR2 FYNNEI. CDR3 length: 16 residues. The CDR3 DNA reads as TGTGCCAGCAGTGAGGAGGGCGGGAGCTCCTACAATGAGCAGTTCTTC. It encodes CASSEEGGSSYNEQFF.

This chain joins TRBV7-9 and TRBJ2-2; D gene unclear. V was cut by 2 bases and J by 0 bases, with 7 bases left in between. Germline V CDR1 and CDR2: SEHNR, FQNEAQ (reference sequence). This CDR3 comprises 15 residues. CDR3 sequence (DNA): TGTGCCAGCAGCTTACAAACAACGAACACCGGGGAGCTGTTTTTT. Its translation is CASSLQTTNTGELFF.

This clone was detected only once. For the CDR3, the DNA is TGTGCCAGCAGTTTCCCGCAGACAGGGGTGATGAACACTGAAGCTTTCTTT. Its translation is CASSFPQTGVMNTEAFF. This sequence joins TRBV28 and TRBJ1-1, with 8 bases that match TRBD1. CDR1 and CDR2 (germline): MDHEN, SYDVKM. The CDR3 extends over 17 amino acids. Trimming at V came to 3 bases and at J to 0 bases, leaving 9 bases not matched to a gene.

This clone occurred once. The chain combines TRBV7-6 with TRBJ1-2, with 7 bases lining up with TRBD1. With 5 bases clipped from V and 0 bases from J, the junction kept 15 bases outside the gene matches. This CDR3 has 18 residues. Germline V CDR1 and CDR2: SGHVS, FNYEAQ. In DNA form, the CDR3 reads TGTGCCAGCAGCCATCTTAAGACAGGGTCGGCGGCTAACTATGGCTACACCTTC. As protein: CASSHLKTGSAANYGYTF.

This clone appeared a few times. The chain links TRBV5-1 to TRBJ1-2; D perhaps matches TRBD1 (6 bases). The CDR3 loop spans 15 amino acids. Germline lookup yields CDR1 SGHRS and CDR2 YFSETQ. Trimming took 4 bases from V and 1 from J, leaving 14 bases between them. The chain's CDR3 is CASSTGQNLNYGYTF. CDR3 nucleotide sequence: TGCGCCAGCAGCACCGGACAGAACCTTAACTATGGCTACACCTTC.

The chain links TRBV3-1 (or the pseudogene TRBV3-2) to TRBJ2-2; D not resolved. V lost 4 bases and J lost 6, with 6 bases in between. This CDR3 is built from 12 residues. CDR1 is LGHDT, CDR2 YNNKEL, per germline (reference sequence). The CDR3: CASSLVSGELFF. In nucleotides, the CDR3 is TGTGCCAGCAGCCTTGTATCCGGGGAGCTGTTTTTT.

This clone was picked up one time. V gene TRBV4-3 combines with J gene TRBJ1-6, with 8 bases fitting TRBD1. There are 16 residues in the CDR3. Germline trimming cut 4 bases from V and 7 bases from J; bases unmatched to any gene: 9. The germline CDR1 and CDR2 sequences are LGHNA and YSLEER. CDR3: CASSLTGGPTNSPLHF. DNA of the CDR3: TGCGCCAGCAGCCTAACAGGGGGTCCCACCAATTCACCCCTCCACTTT.

The chain combines TRBV5-8 with TRBJ2-4; D ambiguous. Germline assignment: CDR1 SGHTS and CDR2 YDEGEE. This CDR3 is built from 15 residues. Deletions cut 0 bases from V and 8 bases from J, with 15 bases between. The CDR3 spells CASSLGVDPYDIQYF. The CDR3 DNA follows: TGTGCCAGCAGCTTGGGGGTTGACCCCTATGACATTCAGTACTTC.

This chain links TRBV2 with TRBJ1-1; the D gene is possibly TRBD1 (5 bases). The CDR3 covers 13 residues. Between the trimmed V and J ends, which lost 3 bases and 1 base, there was a span of 6 bases. Per germline, CDR1 SNHLY and CDR2 FYNNEI. The CDR3 is CASSDDRNTEAFF. CDR3 DNA sequence: TGTGCCAGCAGTGACGACAGGAACACTGAAGCTTTCTTT. Drawing the rest from reference TRBV2 and TRBJ1-1, the complete variable domain is EPEVTQTPSHQVTQMGQEVILRCVPISNHLYFYWYRQILGQKVEFLVSFYNNEISEKSEIFDDQFSVERPDGSNFTLKIRSTKLEDSAMYFCASSDDRNTEAFFGQGTRLTVV.

The J gene is TRBJ2-1, the V gene TRBV6-5; D is possibly TRBD1 or TRBD2 (5 bases each). CDR1 is MNHEY, CDR2 SVGAGI, per germline. The CDR3 loop spans 14 amino acids. The germline V and J ends were trimmed by 6 bases and 4 bases, with 13 bases remaining between them. The CDR3 region has the DNA TGTGCCAGCAGCCTCCGGGGCCCATACAATGAGCAGTTCTTC. It encodes CASSLRGPYNEQFF.

The rearrangement joins TRBV19 to TRBJ1-4; D unresolved. The CDR3 is 14 residues long. Germline-derived CDR1 and CDR2 are LNHDA and SQIVND (reference sequence). V was clipped by 5 bases and J by 5 bases, with 12 bases between them. The CDR3 protein is CASSLRRENEKLFF. CDR3 nucleotide sequence: TGTGCCAGTAGTCTCAGGAGAGAAAATGAAAAACTGTTTTTT.

The chain carries TRBV28 and TRBJ1-2; the D is unclear. This CDR3 is built from 13 residues. V dropped 3 bases and J dropped 1 base, with 6 bases sitting between them. CDR1 and CDR2 (germline): MDHEN, SYDVKM. The CDR3 sequence: CASSLSINYGYTF. The CDR3 nucleotides are TGTGCCAGCAGTTTGTCCATTAACTATGGCTACACCTTC.

This chain uses TRBV3-1 (or the pseudogene TRBV3-2) with TRBJ2-2; 8 positions match TRBD2. Looked up from germline, CDR1 is LGHDT and CDR2 is YNNKEL (reference sequence). The V and J ends lost 4 bases and 5 bases, in that order; junction bases with no gene match: 12. This CDR3 spans 17 amino acids. The CDR3 reads CASSPSQAGVGTGELFF. The CDR3 DNA sequence: TGTGCCAGCAGCCCATCACAAGCGGGAGTGGGTACCGGGGAGCTGTTTTTT.

This chain joins TRBV6-1 and TRBJ1-6; a possible D gene is TRBD1 (5 bases). The V end lost 2 bases, the J end lost 10 bases, and 30 bases lay between the germline ends. This CDR3 is built from 20 residues. Germline V CDR1 and CDR2: MNHNS, SASEGT. The DNA of the CDR3 is TGTGCCAGCAGTGAAAGGGCCGGGCGGGGGTCAAGAGCTGCTACGTCACCCCTCCACTTT. It encodes CASSERAGRGSRAATSPLHF.

The gene calls are TRBV5-5 and TRBJ2-7; D is undetermined. CDR3 length equals 12 residues. V was cut by 1 base and J by 3 bases, with 5 bases left in between. Germline CDR1 is SGHKS and CDR2 is YYEKEE (reference sequence). This CDR3 reads CASSLRRYEQYF. CDR3 nucleotide sequence: TGTGCCAGCAGCTTGAGACGCTACGAGCAGTACTTC.